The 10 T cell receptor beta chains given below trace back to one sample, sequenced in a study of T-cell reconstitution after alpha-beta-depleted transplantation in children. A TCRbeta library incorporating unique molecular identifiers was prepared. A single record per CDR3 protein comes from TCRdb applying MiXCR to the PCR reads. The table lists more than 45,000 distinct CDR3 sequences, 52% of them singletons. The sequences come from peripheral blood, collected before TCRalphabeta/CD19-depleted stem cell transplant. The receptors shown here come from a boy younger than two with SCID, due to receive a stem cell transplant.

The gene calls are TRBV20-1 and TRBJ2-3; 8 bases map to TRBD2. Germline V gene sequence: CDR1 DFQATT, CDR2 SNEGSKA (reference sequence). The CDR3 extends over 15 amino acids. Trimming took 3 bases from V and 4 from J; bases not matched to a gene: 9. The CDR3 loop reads CSARQRGKVADTQYF. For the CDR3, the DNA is TGCAGTGCTAGGCAGCGGGGGAAGGTGGCAGATACGCAGTATTTT.

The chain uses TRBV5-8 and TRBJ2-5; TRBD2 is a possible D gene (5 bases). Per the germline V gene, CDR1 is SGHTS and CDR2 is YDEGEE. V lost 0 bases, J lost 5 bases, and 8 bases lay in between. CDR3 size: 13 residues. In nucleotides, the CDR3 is TGTGCCAGCAGCTTGGCTAGCTGGGAGACCCAGTACTTC. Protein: CASSLASWETQYF.

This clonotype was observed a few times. This CDR3 reads CASSQGDPVRYEQFF. The DNA of the CDR3 is TGTGCCAGCAGCCAGGGGGACCCCGTACGTTATGAGCAGTTCTTC. This chain links TRBV4-2 with TRBJ2-1; D possibly matches TRBD1 or TRBD2 (5 bases each). V lost 3 bases and J lost 8, with 17 bases in between. Per germline, CDR1 LGHNA and CDR2 YNFKEQ. This CDR3 spans 15 amino acids.

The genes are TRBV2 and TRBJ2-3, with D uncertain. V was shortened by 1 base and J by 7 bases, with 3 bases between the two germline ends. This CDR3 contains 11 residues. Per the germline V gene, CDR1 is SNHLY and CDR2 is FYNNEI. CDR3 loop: CASSEGYTQYF. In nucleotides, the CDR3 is TGTGCCAGCAGTGAAGGCTATACGCAGTATTTT.

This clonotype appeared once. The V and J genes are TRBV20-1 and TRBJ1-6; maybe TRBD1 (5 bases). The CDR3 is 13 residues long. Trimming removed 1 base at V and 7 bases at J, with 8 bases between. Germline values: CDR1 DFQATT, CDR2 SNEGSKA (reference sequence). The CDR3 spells CSARGRGNSPLHF. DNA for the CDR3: TGCAGTGCTAGAGGGAGGGGAAATTCACCCCTCCACTTT.

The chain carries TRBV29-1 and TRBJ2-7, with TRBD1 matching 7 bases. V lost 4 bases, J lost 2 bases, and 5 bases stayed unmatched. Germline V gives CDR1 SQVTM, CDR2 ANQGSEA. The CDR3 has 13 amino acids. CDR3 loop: CSVVHRGAYEQYF. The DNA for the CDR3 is TGCAGCGTTGTACACAGGGGAGCCTACGAGCAGTACTTC.

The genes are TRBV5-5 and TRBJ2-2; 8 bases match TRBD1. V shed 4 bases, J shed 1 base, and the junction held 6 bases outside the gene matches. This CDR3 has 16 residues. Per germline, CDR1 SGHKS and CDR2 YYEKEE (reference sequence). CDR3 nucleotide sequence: TGTGCCAGCAGCCCCGGACAGGGTTGGAACACCGGGGAGCTGTTTTTT. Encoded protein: CASSPGQGWNTGELFF.

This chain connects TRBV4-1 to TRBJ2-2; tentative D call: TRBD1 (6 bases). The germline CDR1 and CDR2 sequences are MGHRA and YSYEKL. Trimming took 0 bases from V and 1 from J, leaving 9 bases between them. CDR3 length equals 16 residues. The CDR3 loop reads CASSQEGAKNTGELFF. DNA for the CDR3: TGCGCCAGCAGCCAAGAGGGGGCCAAGAACACCGGGGAGCTGTTTTTT.

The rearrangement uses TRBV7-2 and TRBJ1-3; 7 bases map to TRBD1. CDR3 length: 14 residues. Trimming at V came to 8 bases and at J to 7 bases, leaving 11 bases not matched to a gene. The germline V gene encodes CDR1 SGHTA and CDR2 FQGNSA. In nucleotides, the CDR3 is TGTGCCAGCGTGACAGGGCGGTTTGGGAACACCATATATTTT. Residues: CASVTGRFGNTIYF.

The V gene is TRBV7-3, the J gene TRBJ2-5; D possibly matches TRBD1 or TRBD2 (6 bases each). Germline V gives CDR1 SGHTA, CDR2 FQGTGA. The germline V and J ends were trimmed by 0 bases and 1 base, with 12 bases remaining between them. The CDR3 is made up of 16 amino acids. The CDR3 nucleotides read TGTGCCAGCAGCTTAACCGGGGGCCCCCTCCAAGAGACCCAGTACTTC. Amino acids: CASSLTGGPLQETQYF.